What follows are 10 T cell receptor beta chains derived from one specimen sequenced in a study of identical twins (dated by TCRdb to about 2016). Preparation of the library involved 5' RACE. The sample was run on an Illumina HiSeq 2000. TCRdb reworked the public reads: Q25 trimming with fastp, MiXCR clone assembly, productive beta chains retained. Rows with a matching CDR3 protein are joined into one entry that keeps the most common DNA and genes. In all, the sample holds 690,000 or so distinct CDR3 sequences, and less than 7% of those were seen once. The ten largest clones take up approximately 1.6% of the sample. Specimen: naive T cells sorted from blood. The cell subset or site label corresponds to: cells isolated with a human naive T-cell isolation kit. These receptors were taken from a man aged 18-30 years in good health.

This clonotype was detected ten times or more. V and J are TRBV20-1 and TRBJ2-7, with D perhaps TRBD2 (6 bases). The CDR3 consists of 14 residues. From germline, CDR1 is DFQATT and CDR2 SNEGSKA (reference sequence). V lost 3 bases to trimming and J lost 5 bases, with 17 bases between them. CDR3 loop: CSASPPRETNEQYF. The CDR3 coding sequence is TGCAGTGCTAGTCCTCCCCGGGAGACAAACGAGCAGTACTTC.

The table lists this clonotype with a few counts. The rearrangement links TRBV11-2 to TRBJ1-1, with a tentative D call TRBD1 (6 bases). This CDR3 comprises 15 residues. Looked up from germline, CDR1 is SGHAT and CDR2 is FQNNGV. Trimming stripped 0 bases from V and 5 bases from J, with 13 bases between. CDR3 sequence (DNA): TGTGCCAGCAGCTTAGACGAGGCAGGGGTTACTGAAGCTTTCTTT. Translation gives CASSLDEAGVTEAFF.

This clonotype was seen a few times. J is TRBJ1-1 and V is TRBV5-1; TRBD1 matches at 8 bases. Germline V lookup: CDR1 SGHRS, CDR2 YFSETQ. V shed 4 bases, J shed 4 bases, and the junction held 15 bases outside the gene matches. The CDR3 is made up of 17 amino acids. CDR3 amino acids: CASSTLQGAKGITEAFF. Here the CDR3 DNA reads TGCGCCAGCAGCACGCTCCAGGGGGCGAAAGGGATCACTGAAGCTTTCTTT.

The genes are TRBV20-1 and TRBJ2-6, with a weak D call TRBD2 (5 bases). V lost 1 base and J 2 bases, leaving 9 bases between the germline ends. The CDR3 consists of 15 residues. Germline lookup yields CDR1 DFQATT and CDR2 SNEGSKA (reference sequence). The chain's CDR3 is CSARASGAGANVLTF. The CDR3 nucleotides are TGCAGTGCTAGAGCGTCCGGGGCTGGGGCCAACGTCCTGACTTTC.

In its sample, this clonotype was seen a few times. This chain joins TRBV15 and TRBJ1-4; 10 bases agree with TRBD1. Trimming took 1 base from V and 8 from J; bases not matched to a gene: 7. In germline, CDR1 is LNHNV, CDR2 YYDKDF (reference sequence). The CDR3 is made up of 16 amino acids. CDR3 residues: CATSRVLGTGDEKLFF. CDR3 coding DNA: TGTGCCACCAGCAGAGTCCTCGGGACAGGGGACGAAAAACTGTTTTTT.

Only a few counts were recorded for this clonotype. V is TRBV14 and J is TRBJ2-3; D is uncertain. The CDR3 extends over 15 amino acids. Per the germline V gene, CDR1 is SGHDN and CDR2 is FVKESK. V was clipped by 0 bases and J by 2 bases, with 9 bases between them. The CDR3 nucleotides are TGTGCCAGCAGCCAAGATAAGCGCGCCACAGATACGCAGTATTTT. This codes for CASSQDKRATDTQYF.

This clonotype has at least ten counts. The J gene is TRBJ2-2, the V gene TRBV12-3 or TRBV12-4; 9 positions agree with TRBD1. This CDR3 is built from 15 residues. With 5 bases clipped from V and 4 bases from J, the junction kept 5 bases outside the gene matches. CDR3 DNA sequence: TGTGCCAGCAGTCCCGGGACAGGGACCACCGGGGAGCTGTTTTTT. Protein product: CASSPGTGTTGELFF.

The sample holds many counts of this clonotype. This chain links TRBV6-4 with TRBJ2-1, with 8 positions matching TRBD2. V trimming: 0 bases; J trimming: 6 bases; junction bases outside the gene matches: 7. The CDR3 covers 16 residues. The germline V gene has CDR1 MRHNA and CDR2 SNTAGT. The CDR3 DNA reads TGTGCCAGCAGTGACTCGCCTAGCGGGTTCCCCAATGAGCAGTTCTTC. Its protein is CASSDSPSGFPNEQFF.

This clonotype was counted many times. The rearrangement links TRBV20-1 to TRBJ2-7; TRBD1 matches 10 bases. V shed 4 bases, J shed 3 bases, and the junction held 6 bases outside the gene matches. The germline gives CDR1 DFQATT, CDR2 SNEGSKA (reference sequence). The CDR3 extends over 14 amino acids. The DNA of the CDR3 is TGCAGTGCTACCGTCGACAGGGGGCTCTACGAGCAGTACTTC. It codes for CSATVDRGLYEQYF.

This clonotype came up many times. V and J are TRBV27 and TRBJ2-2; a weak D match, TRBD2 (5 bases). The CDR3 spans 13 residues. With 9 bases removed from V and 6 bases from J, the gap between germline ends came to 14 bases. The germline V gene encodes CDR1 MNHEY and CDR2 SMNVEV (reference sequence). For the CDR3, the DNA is TGTGCCAGTTGTCCTCTCGGGGCCGGGGAGCTGTTTTTT. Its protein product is CASCPLGAGELFF.